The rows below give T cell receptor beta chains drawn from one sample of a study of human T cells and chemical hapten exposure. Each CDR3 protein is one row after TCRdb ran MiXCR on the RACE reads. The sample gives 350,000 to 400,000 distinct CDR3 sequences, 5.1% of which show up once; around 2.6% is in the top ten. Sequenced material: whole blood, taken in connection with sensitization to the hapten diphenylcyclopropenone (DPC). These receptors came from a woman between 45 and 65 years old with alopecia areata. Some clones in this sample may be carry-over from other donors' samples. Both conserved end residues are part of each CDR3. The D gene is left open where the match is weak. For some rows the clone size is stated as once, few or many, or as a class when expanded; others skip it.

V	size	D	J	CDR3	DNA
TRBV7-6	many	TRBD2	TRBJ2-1	CASSLGSGGRGDEQFF	TGTGCCAGCAGCTTAGGTAGCGGGGGCCGTGGGGATGAGCAGTTCTTC
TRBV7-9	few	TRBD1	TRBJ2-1	CASSYPTGSDYNEQFF	TGTGCCAGCAGCTACCCGACAGGGTCCGACTACAATGAGCAGTTCTTC
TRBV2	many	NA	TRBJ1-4	CASLGRINEKLFF	TGTGCCAGCCTCGGACGGATTAATGAAAAACTGTTTTTT
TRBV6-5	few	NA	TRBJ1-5	CASRPGLNQPQHF	TGTGCCAGCAGACCGGGACTCAATCAGCCCCAGCATTTT
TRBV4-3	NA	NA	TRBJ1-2	CASSQDRQGANYGYTF	TGCGCCAGCAGCCAAGATCGGCAGGGAGCTAACTATGGCTACACCTTC
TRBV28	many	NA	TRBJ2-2	CASSFVRSGELFF	TGTGCCAGCAGTTTCGTGCGTTCCGGGGAGCTGTTTTTT
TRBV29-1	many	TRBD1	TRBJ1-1	CSSRDSEAFF	TGCAGCTCTAGGGACAGTGAAGCTTTCTTT
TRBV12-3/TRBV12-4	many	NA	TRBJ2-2	CASSFTGGGGELFF	TGTGCCAGCAGTTTTACCGGGGGTGGTGGGGAGCTGTTTTTT
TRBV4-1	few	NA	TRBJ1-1	CASSQSPDGYTEAFF	TGCGCCAGCAGCCAAAGCCCGGACGGATACACTGAAGCTTTCTTT
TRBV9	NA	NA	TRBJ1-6	CASSVGDSDSPLHF	TGTGCCAGCAGCGTGGGGGACTCCGATTCACCCCTCCACTTT
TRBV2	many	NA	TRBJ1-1	CASTLSVNTEAFF	TGTGCCAGCACCCTTTCAGTGAACACTGAAGCTTTCTTT
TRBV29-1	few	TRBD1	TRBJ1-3	CSVAGGQGDYGTSGNTIYF	TGCAGCGTTGCCGGGGGCCAGGGGGACTATGGGACCTCTGGAAACACCATATATTTT
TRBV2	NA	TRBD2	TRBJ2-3	CARERERGATDTQYF	TGTGCCAGAGAAAGGGAGCGGGGGGCCACAGATACGCAGTATTTT
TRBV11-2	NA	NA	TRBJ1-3	CASSTWIRELSGNTIYF	TGTGCCAGCAGCACCTGGATCAGAGAGCTCTCTGGAAACACCATATATTTT
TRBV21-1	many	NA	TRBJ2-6	CASSKMGTGDLSGANVLTF	TGTGCCAGCAGCAAAATGGGGACAGGGGACCTTTCTGGGGCCAACGTCCTGACTTTC
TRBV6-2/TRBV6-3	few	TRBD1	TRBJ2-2	CASSSAGTGVAGELFF	TGTGCCAGCAGTTCCGCCGGGACAGGGGTCGCCGGGGAGCTGTTTTTT
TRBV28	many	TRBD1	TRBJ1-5	CASSLSGGGNQPQHF	TGTGCCAGCAGTTTATCAGGGGGGGGCAATCAGCCCCAGCATTTT
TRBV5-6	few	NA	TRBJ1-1	CASSFGSGLPLNTEAFF	TGTGCCAGCAGCTTTGGATCCGGGCTTCCCTTGAACACTGAAGCTTTCTTT
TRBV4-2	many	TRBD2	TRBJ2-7	CASSQDLAVSSYEQYF	TGTGCCAGCAGCCAAGATCTAGCGGTTAGCTCCTACGAGCAGTACTTC
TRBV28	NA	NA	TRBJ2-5	CASSIQSRETQYF	TGTGCCAGCAGTATTCAAAGTAGGGAGACCCAGTACTTC
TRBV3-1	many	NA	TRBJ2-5	CASSQSGETQYF	TGTGCCAGCAGCCAATCCGGAGAGACCCAGTACTTC
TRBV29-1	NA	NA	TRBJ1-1	CSVGHGGRTEAFF	TGCAGCGTTGGCCACGGGGGGAGGACTGAAGCTTTCTTT
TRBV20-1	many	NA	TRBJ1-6	CSARGGESSYNSPLHF	TGCAGTGCTAGGGGGGGGGAGAGCTCCTATAATTCACCCCTCCACTTT
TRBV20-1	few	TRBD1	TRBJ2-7	CSASATGGTEQYF	TGCAGTGCTAGTGCCACAGGGGGGACCGAGCAGTACTTC
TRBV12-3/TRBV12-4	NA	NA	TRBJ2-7	CASSFGFSYEQYF	TGTGCCAGCAGTTTTGGTTTTTCCTACGAGCAGTACTTC
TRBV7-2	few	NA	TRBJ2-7	CASSSEDPWDKWYEQYF	TGTGCCAGCAGCTCCGAGGACCCGTGGGATAAGTGGTACGAGCAGTACTTC
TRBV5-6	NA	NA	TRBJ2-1	CASSLDGNPYNEQFF	TGTGCCAGCAGCTTGGACGGGAATCCCTACAATGAGCAGTTCTTC
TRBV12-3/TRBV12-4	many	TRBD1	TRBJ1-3	CASSLRQGRNTIYF	TGTGCCAGCAGTTTAAGACAGGGCCGGAACACCATATATTTT
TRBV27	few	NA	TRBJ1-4	CASSLLGDLSGVTNEKLFF	TGTGCCAGCAGTTTACTGGGGGATCTTTCGGGGGTAACTAATGAAAAACTGTTTTTT